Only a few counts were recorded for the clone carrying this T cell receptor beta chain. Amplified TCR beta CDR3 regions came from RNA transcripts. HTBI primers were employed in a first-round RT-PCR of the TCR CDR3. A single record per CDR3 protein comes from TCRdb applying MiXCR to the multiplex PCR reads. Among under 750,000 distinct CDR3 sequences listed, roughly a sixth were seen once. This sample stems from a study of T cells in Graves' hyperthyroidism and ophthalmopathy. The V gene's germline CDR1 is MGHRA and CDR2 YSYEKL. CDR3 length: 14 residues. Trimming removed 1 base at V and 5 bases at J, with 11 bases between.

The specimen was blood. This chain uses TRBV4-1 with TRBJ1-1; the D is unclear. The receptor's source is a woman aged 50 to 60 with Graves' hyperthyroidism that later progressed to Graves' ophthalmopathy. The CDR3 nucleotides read TGCGCCAGCAGCCAAGTCACCGGGGAAACTGAAGCTTTCTTT. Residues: CASSQVTGETEAFF.